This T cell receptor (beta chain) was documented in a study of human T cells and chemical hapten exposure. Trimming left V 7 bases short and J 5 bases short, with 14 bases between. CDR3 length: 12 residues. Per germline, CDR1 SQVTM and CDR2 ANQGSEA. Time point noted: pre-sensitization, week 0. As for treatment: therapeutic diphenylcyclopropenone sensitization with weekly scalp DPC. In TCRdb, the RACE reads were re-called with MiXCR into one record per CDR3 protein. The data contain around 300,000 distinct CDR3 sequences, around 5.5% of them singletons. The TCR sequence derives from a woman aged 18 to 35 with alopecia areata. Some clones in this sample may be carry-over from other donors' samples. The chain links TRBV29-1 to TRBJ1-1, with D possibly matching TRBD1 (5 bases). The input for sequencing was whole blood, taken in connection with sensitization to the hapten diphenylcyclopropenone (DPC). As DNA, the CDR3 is TGCAGCGATCGGGACGGCGGGACTGAAGCTTTCTTT. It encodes CSDRDGGTEAFF.